This passage covers 14 T cell receptor beta chains from one sample sequenced in a study of T cells in Graves' hyperthyroidism and ophthalmopathy. Authors of the study amplified TCR beta CDR3 regions from RNA transcripts. HTBI primers were the set used in a first-round RT-PCR of the TCR CDR3. TCRdb fed the multiplex PCR reads into MiXCR, producing one record per CDR3 protein. The sample includes 480,000 or so distinct CDR3 sequences, 46% of them seen just once. Material: peripheral blood or thyroid tissue (not recorded which). All receptors come from an adult woman with Graves' disease, either hyperthyroidism or ophthalmopathy (not recorded which).

The chain recombines TRBV6-1 with TRBJ2-5; D gene unclear. V gave up 8 bases and J gave up 3 bases, with 10 bases separating them. Germline values: CDR1 MNHNS, CDR2 SASEGT. The CDR3 spans 12 residues. CDR3 bases: TGTGCCAGCTCCCAAAACAAAGAGACCCAGTACTTC. Its protein is CASSQNKETQYF.

To note about this clonotype: At one end, the junction sequence differs from germline, possibly due to a read error. The chain couples TRBV29-1 to TRBJ1-1; 7 nucleotides line up with TRBD1. The CDR3 length is 12 residues. In germline, CDR1 is SQVTM, CDR2 ANQGSEA. The CDR3 loop reads CNVQPGGTEAFF. DNA for the CDR3: TGCAACGTTCAACCAGGGGGAACTGAAGCTTTCTTT.

As regards this clonotype: It may be a read error: a sequence one base away is much more abundant. This chain uses TRBV10-2 with TRBJ2-3; 11 bases match TRBD2. This CDR3 is built from 16 residues. Unmatched junction bases numbered 6, after V lost 4 bases and J lost 3 bases. The germline V gene encodes CDR1 WSHSY and CDR2 SAAADI. CDR3 protein: CASSGRLAGRTDTQYF. The CDR3 DNA reads as TGCGCCAGCAGTGGTCGACTAGCGGGAAGGACAGATACGCAGTATTTT.

This clonotype was seen only a few times. The chain carries TRBV5-1 and TRBJ2-7; possibly TRBD1 or TRBD2 for D (8 bases each). Trimming left V 6 bases short and J 10 bases short, with 23 bases between. The CDR3 consists of 14 residues. Germline CDR1 is SGHRS and CDR2 is YFSETQ. In DNA form, the CDR3 reads TGCGCCAGCAAACCGGGACAGGCCGGGGGGGATCAGTACTTC. This codes for CASKPGQAGGDQYF.

For this clonotype: One junction end does not reproduce the germline sequence, and a read error may be involved. V is TRBV7-2 and J is TRBJ2-1, with a possible D match to TRBD1 (6 bases). Per the germline V gene, CDR1 is SGHTA and CDR2 is FQGNSA. The CDR3 contains 15 residues. CDR3 loop: CAGSLAVLKGDEQFF. In DNA form, the CDR3 reads TGTGCCGGCAGCTTAGCCGTCCTTAAGGGGGATGAGCAGTTCTTC. Full variable domain (missing parts from reference TRBV7-2 and TRBJ2-1): GAGVSQSPSNKVTEKGKDVELRCDPISGHTALYWYRQSLGQGLEFLIYFQGNSAPDKSGLPSDRFSAERTGGSVSTLTIQRTQQEDSAVYLCAGSLAVLKGDEQFFGPGTRLTVL.

About this clonotype: One end of the junction is discordant with germline, which a read error may explain. This chain joins TRBV7-3 and TRBJ2-6; weak D call: TRBD1 (5 bases). The CDR3 totals 13 residues. CDR1 SGHTA and CDR2 FQGTGA come from the germline V gene. The CDR3 DNA reads as TGTGCCAGCAGCCAGGAAGGGGACAACGTCCTGACTTTC. Translating it yields CASSQEGDNVLTF.

This clonotype showed up just once. V gene TRBV7-9 combines with J gene TRBJ1-1; D perhaps matches TRBD1 (5 bases). The ends were cut back, 8 bases at V and 1 base at J, with 11 bases in the middle. CDR1 SEHNR and CDR2 FQNEAQ come from the germline V gene (reference sequence). The CDR3 is 13 amino acids. CDR3 nucleotides: TGTGCCAGCGGGAGGGGCACGAACACTGAAGCTTTCTTT. Its protein is CASGRGTNTEAFF.

Here the CDR3 reads CSVTEGSLYGYTF. The DNA of the CDR3 is TGCAGCGTCACAGAGGGCAGTTTGTATGGCTACACCTTC. The chain carries TRBV29-1 and TRBJ1-2; no reliable D call. V lost 6 bases and J lost 5, with 16 bases in between. Germline V gene sequence: CDR1 SQVTM, CDR2 ANQGSEA. The CDR3 is 13 amino acids.

This chain connects TRBV11-2 to TRBJ1-1; 8 nucleotides line up with TRBD1. The CDR3 runs to 15 residues. The V gene's germline CDR1 is SGHAT and CDR2 FQNNGV. CDR3 in amino acids: CASSEDRGYITEAFF. CDR3 nucleotides: TGTGCTAGCTCAGAAGACAGGGGCTATATCACTGAAGCTTTCTTT.

The table lists this clonotype with a few counts. This sequence joins TRBV29-1 and TRBJ2-7; 14 nucleotides agree with TRBD2. The ends lost 4 bases at V and 5 bases at J; junction bases unmatched: 4. CDR1 SQVTM and CDR2 ANQGSEA come from the germline V gene. This CDR3 comprises 14 residues. CDR3 DNA: TGCAGCGTTGGAGGGACTAGCGGGAGTAACGAGCAGTACTTC. It is translated as CSVGGTSGSNEQYF.

Only a few counts were recorded for this clonotype. A much larger clone is a single base away; this may be a read error. The DNA is omitted, as the CDR3 cannot be located on it reliably, and the CDR3 follows TCRdb's listing. This chain uses TRBV20-1 with TRBJ2-3; no DNA check was done on the table's D call, TRBD1. The germline V gene encodes CDR1 DFQATT and CDR2 SNEGSKA (reference sequence). The CDR3 is 15 residues long, ends included. The CDR3 sequence: CSATSGQRAGHTQYF.

V and J are TRBV10-3 and TRBJ2-5, with D possibly TRBD1 on 6 matching bases. The CDR3 is made up of 16 amino acids. V shed 6 bases and J shed 2 bases, with 19 bases lying between them. Germline loops: CDR1 ENHRY, CDR2 SYGVKD. CDR3 loop: CAIRGTGLDRQETQYF. CDR3 bases: TGTGCCATCAGGGGAACAGGGTTGGACAGACAAGAGACCCAGTACTTC.

This chain links TRBV19 with TRBJ1-3, with D possibly TRBD1 on 5 matching bases. The CDR3 runs to 14 residues. The germline V and J ends were trimmed by 6 bases and 4 bases, with 13 bases remaining between them. CDR1 and CDR2 from the germline V gene are LNHDA and SQIVND (reference sequence). This CDR3 is CASSWQGTGNTIYF. In DNA, the CDR3 is TGTGCCAGTAGCTGGCAGGGAACCGGAAACACCATATATTTT.

This clonotype appeared many times. V is TRBV6-2 or TRBV6-3 and J is TRBJ1-2; perhaps TRBD1 as D (6 bases). Trimming stripped 0 bases from V and 3 bases from J, with 23 bases between. The length of the CDR3 is 19 residues. Germline V gene sequence: CDR1 MNHEY, CDR2 SVGEGT. DNA of the CDR3: TGTGCCAGCAGTTACTCGGGTCCGCGGCCCAGGGGAGACGACTATGGCTACACCTTC. Its protein product is CASSYSGPRPRGDDYGYTF.